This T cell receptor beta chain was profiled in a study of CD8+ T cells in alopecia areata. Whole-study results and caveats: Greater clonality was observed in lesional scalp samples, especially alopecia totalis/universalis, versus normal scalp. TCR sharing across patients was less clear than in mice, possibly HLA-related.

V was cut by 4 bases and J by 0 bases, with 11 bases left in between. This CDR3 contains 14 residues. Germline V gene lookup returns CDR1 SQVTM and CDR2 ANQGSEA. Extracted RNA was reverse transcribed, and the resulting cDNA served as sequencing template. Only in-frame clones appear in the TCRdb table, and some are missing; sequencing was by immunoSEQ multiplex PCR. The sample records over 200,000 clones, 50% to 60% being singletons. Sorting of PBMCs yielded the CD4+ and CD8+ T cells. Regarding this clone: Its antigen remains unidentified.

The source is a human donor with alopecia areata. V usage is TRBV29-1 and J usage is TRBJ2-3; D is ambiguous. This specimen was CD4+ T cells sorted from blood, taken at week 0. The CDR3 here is CSVGPQDSTDTQYF. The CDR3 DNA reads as TGCAGCGTTGGGCCCCAAGACAGCACAGATACGCAGTATTTT.